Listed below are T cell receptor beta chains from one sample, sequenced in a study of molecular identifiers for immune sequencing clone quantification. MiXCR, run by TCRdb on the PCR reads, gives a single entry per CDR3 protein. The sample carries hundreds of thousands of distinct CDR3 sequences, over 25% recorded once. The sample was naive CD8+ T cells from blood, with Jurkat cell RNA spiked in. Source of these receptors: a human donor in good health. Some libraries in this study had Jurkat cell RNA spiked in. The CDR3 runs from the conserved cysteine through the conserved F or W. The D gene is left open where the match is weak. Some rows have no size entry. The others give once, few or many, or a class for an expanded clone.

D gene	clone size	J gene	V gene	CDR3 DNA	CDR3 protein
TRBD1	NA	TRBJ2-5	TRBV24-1	TGTGCCACCAGTGATAAGCGGACAGGGGGGGCTCCCGGCGGCGAGACCCAGTACTTC	CATSDKRTGGAPGGETQYF
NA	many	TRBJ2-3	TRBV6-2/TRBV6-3	TGTGCCAGCAGTCAAGAGGAGGCCGCGGGCGGGGAAGATACGCAGTATTTT	CASSQEEAAGGEDTQYF
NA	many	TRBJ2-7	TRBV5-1	TGCGCCAGCAGCCCCCTCGGCCCATACGAGCAGTACTTC	CASSPLGPYEQYF
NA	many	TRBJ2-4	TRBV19	TGTGCCACTCGAACAGGGACCAGGGCCAAAAACATTCAGTACTTC	CATRTGTRAKNIQYF
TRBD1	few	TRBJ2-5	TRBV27	TGTGCCAGCAGTCCGACAGGGCTCCAAGAGACCCAGTACTTC	CASSPTGLQETQYF
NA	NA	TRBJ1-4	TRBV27	TGTGCCAGCAGAACTCTAGGGTGGGCAACTAATGAAAAACTGTTTTTT	CASRTLGWATNEKLFF
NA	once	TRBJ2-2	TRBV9	TGTGCCAGCAGCGAGGGGGACGGCACCGGGGAGCTGTATTTT	CASSEGDGTGELYF
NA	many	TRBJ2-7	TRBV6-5	TGTGCCAGCAGTTTCACCGGGTACTACGAGCAGTACTTC	CASSFTGYYEQYF
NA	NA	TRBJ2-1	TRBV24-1	TGTGCCACCAGTGAGCTGACTGATGAGCAGTTCTTC	CATSELTDEQFF
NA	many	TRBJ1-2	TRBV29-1	TGCAGCGTTGAAGTGAACGAGAACTATGGCTACACCTTC	CSVEVNENYGYTF
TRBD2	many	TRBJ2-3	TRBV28	TGTGCCAGCAGCATAGGAGCTAGCGGGATACTCACAGATACGCAGTATTTT	CASSIGASGILTDTQYF
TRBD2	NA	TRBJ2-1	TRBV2	TGTGCCAGCACGGCGGGAGGGCCTGGGAATGAGCAGTTCTTC	CASTAGGPGNEQFF
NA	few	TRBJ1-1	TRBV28	TGTGCCAGCAGTTTTGAGGGGGCTGAAGCTTTCTTT	CASSFEGAEAFF
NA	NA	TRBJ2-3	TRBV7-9	TGTGCCAGTTCCCCCGGGACCCAGAGCACAGATACGCAGTATTTT	CASSPGTQSTDTQYF
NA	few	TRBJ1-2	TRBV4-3	TGCGCCAGCAGCCAAGACGGGGGCGTAAACTATGGCTACACCTTC	CASSQDGGVNYGYTF
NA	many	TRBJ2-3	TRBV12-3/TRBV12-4	TGTGCCAGCAGTTTGGGTTTAGATACGCAGTATTTT	CASSLGLDTQYF
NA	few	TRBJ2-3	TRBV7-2	TGTGCCAGCAGCAGGCGAGGCCGACACCAGAGCACAGGTACGCAGTATTTT	CASSRRGRHQSTGTQYF
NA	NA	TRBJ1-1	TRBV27	TGTGCCAGCAGGCTATCCGGCCGGAATGAAGCTTTCTTT	CASRLSGRNEAFF
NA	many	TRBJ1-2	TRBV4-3	TGCGCCAGCAGCCAAACCACTTCATATGGCTACACCTTC	CASSQTTSYGYTF
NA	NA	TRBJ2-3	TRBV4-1	TGCGCCAGCAGCCAAGGTGCAGATACGCAGTGTTTT	CASSQGADTQCF
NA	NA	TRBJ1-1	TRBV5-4	TGTGCCAGCAGCCCCGGGGTGGGGGGGTACAACACTGAAGCTTTCTTT	CASSPGVGGYNTEAFF
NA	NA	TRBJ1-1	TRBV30	TGTGCCTGGAGTGTAATTAGTCTCCAGAACACTGAAGCTTTCTTT	CAWSVISLQNTEAFF
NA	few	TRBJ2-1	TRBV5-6	TGTGCCAGCAGCTTGGAACCCACAGAGAGCTCCTACAATGAGCAGTTCTTC	CASSLEPTESSYNEQFF
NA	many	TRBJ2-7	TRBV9	TGTGCCAGCAGCGTAGGCGGACCACCTTACGAGCAGTACTTC	CASSVGGPPYEQYF
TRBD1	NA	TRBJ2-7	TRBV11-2	TGTGCCAGCGCTTCAGGGGGAAATGCCTACGAGCAGTACTTC	CASASGGNAYEQYF
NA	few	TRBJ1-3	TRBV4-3	TGCGCCAGCAGCCAAGCACCGTCAGGGGCTGGAAACACCATATATTTT	CASSQAPSGAGNTIYF
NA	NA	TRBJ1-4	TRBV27	TGTGCCAGCAGTTCCCTGAATGAAAAACAGTTTTTT	CASSSLNEKQFF
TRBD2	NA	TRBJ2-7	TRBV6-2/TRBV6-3	TGTGCCAGCAGCCTAGGACTAGCGGGGGACCCCTACGAGCAGTACTTC	CASSLGLAGDPYEQYF
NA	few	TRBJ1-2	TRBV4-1	TGCGCCAGCAGCCAACCTGACATTTGGTATGGCTACACCTTC	CASSQPDIWYGYTF
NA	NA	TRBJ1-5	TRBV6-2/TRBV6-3	TGTGCCAGCAGTCTCCCAGGGACGGGCTATCAGCCCCAGCATTTT	CASSLPGTGYQPQHF
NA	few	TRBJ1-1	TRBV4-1	TGCGCCAGCACCCGGACAAGCATGAACACTGAAGCTTTCTTT	CASTRTSMNTEAFF
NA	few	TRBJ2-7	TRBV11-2	TGTGCCAGCAGCTTAGATCCAGGGGCCCTCTACGAGCAGTACTTC	CASSLDPGALYEQYF
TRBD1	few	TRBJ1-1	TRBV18	TGTGCCAGCTCACCCCAGGACAGGGGGCGAATTGAAGCTTTCTTT	CASSPQDRGRIEAFF
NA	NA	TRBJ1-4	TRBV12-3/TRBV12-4	TGTGCCAGCAGTTTAGAGGCACTGGCAACTAATGAAAAACTGTTTTTT	CASSLEALATNEKLFF
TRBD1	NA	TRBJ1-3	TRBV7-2	TGTGCCAGCATTGGACAGGACCCGGACACCATATATTTT	CASIGQDPDTIYF
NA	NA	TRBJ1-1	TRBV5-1	TGCGCCAGCAGCTCGCTGGGAGGGATGATCACTGAAGCTCTCTTT	CASSSLGGMITEALF
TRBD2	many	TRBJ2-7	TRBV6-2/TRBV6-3	TGTGCCAGCAGATTAGCGGGTTCCGGCGAGCAGTACTTC	CASRLAGSGEQYF
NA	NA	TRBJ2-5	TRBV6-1	TGTGCCAGCAGTGAAAACGACGGAGAGAACCAGTACTTC	CASSENDGENQYF
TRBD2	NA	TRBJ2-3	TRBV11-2	TGTGCCAGCATTATCTCGGGACTAGCGGCACTCACAGCTACGCAGTATTTT	CASIISGLAALTATQYF
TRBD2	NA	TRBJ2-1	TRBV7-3	TGTGCCAGCAGCCCCTTGGCTAGCGGGTCTTTCGGGGAGCAGTTCTTC	CASSPLASGSFGEQFF
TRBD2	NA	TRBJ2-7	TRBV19	TGTGCCAGTAGTCCGCCGCGACTAGCGCCCTACGAGCAGTACTTC	CASSPPRLAPYEQYF
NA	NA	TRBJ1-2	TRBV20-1	TGCAGTGCTAGAGACATGGAGCAGATCTATGGCTACACCTTC	CSARDMEQIYGYTF
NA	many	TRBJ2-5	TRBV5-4	TGTGCCAGCAGCTTGCGGTTGGACGAGGAGACCCAGTACTTC	CASSLRLDEETQYF
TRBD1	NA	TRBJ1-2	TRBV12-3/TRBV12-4	TGTGCCAGCAGTGTGAGCCGGGACAGAGACTATGGCTACGCCTTC	CASSVSRDRDYGYAF
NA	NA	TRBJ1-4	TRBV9	TGTGCCAGCAGCGTAGGGGCGGCAACTAATGAAAAACTGTTTTTT	CASSVGAATNEKLFF
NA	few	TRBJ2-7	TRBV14	TGTGCCAGCAGCCAAGTGGCCTACGAGCAGTACTTC	CASSQVAYEQYF
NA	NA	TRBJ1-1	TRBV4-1	TGCGCCAGCAGCCAAGACGCGACAACGAACACTGAAGCTTTATTT	CASSQDATTNTEALF
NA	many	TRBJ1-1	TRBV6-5	TGTGCCAGCATGCGGCCATACGACACTGAAGCTTTCTTT	CASMRPYDTEAFF
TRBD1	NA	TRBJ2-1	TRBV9	TGTGCCAGCAGTTCAGGGGGTTTGGGCAATGAGCAGTTCTTC	CASSSGGLGNEQFF
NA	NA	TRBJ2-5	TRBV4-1	TGCACCAGCAGCCAAGCCCGGAGCCTCGACAGTACTGAGACCCAGTACTTC	CTSSQARSLDSTETQYF
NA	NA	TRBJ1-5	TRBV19	TGTGCCAGTAGTATAGATCAGGGTTTTGGCAATCAGCCCCAGCATTTT	CASSIDQGFGNQPQHF
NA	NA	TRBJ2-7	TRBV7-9	TGTGCCAGCAGCTTACCCCGGGACATCAGCTCCTACGAGCAGTACTTC	CASSLPRDISSYEQYF
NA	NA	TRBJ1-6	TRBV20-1	TGCAGTGCTAGAGATCAGGCCCCCGGTGGGCCTAATTCACCCCTCCACTTT	CSARDQAPGGPNSPLHF